This TCR beta chain stems from a study of beta chain features in type 1 diabetes. Notes on the study in general: Researchers report that Type 1 diabetes patients had moderately but significantly shorter TCRB CDR3s across all four CD4+ subsets.

V lost 6 bases to trimming and J lost 8 bases, with 12 bases between them. The germline gives CDR1 MNHEY, CDR2 SMNVEV (reference sequence). This CDR3 is 12 amino acids long. This clone was counted a few times. Antigen unknown. Central memory, naive, regulatory and stem cell-like memory CD4+ cells were sorted by CD45RO/CCR7/CD25/CD127/CD95/CD27. Expressed TCRB transcripts were sequenced because the isolated RNA had all been reverse transcribed beforehand. Using immunoSEQ multiplex PCR, the repertoire was profiled, and TCRdb retains in-frame clones only, with some absent. In the table there are hundreds of thousands of clones, 15% to 20% of which are singletons.

This sequence joins TRBV27 and TRBJ2-3; no clear D gene. The sequencing input was naive CD4+ T cells from blood. This clonotype was obtained from a woman between 18 and 29 years old in good health. CDR3 protein: CASSSRAGTQYF. The CDR3 bases are TGTGCCAGCAGCTCCCGTGCTGGTACGCAGTATTTT.